These 3 T cell receptor beta chains came from one sample sequenced in a study of blood T cell repertoires in COVID-19. The repertoire was sequenced with immunoSEQ multiplex PCR; TCRdb's copy has only in-frame clones and lacks some. The sample comprises hundreds of thousands of clones, roughly 86% of which are singletons, and approximately 2.2% rests with the top ten. Sequencing input: peripheral blood. The receptor source for this set is a woman younger than 45 who had recovered from COVID-19.

CDR3 DNA sequence: TGTGCCAGCAGCCCAGTGGGGACAGGGTACCCCGGGGAGCTGTTTTTT. Its translation is CASSPVGTGYPGELFF. The rearrangement links TRBV9 to TRBJ2-2; 9 positions match TRBD1. The V gene's germline CDR1 is SGDLS and CDR2 YYNGEE. The length of the CDR3 is 16 residues. Unmatched junction bases numbered 10, after V lost 4 bases and J lost 6 bases.

The chain joins TRBV5-1 to TRBJ1-1; D not resolved. There are 13 residues in the CDR3. Trimming took 4 bases from V and 3 from J, leaving 10 bases between them. Germline V gene data show CDR1 as SGHRS and CDR2 as YFSETQ. The DNA of the CDR3 is TGCGCCAGCAGCGTTAACTCTCACACTGAAGCTTTCTTT. Its protein is CASSVNSHTEAFF. The full variable domain, in which reference TRBV5-1 and TRBJ1-1 provide the parts outside the CDR3, is KAGVTQTPRYLIKTRGQQVTLSCSPISGHRSVSWYQQTPGQGLQFLFEYFSETQRNKGNFPGRFSGRQFSNSRSEMNVSTLELGDSALYLCASSVNSHTEAFFGQGTRLTVV.

The chain carries TRBV14 and TRBJ2-1; D is perhaps TRBD1 (5 bases). Trimming removed 3 bases from V and 4 bases from J, with 10 bases in between. Germline values: CDR1 SGHDN, CDR2 FVKESK. This CDR3 spans 14 amino acids. CDR3 sequence: CASSHRQRYNEQFF. The CDR3 DNA is TGTGCCAGCAGCCATAGACAGCGATACAATGAGCAGTTCTTC. The variable domain in full, completed from reference TRBV14 and TRBJ2-1, reads EAGVTQFPSHSVIEKGQTVTLRCDPISGHDNLYWYRRVMGKEIKFLLHFVKESKQDESGMPNNRFLAERTGGTYSTLKVQPAELEDSGVYFCASSHRQRYNEQFFGPGTRLTVL.